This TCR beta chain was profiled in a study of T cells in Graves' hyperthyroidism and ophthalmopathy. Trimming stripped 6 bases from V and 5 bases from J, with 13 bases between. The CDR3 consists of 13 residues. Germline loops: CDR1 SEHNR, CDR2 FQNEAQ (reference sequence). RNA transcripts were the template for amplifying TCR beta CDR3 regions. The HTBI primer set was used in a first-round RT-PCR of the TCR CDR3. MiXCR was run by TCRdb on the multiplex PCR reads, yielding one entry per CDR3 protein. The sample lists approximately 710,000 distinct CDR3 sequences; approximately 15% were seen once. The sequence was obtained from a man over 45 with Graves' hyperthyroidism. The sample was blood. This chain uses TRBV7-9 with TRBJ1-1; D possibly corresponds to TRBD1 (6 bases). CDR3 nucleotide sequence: TGTGCCAGCAGTTACAGAGGACAGACTGAAGCTTTCTTT. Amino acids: CASSYRGQTEAFF.